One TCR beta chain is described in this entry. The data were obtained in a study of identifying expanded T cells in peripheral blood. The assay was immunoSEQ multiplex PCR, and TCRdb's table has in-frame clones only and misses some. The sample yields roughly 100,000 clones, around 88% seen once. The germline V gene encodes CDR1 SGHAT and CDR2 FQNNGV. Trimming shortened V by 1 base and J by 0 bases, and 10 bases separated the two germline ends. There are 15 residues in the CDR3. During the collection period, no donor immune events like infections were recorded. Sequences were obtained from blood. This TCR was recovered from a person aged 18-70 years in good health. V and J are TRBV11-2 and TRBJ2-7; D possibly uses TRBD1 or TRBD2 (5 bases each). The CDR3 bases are TGTGCCAGCAGCTTAGCACCAGGGACCTCCTACGAGCAGTACTTC. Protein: CASSLAPGTSYEQYF.